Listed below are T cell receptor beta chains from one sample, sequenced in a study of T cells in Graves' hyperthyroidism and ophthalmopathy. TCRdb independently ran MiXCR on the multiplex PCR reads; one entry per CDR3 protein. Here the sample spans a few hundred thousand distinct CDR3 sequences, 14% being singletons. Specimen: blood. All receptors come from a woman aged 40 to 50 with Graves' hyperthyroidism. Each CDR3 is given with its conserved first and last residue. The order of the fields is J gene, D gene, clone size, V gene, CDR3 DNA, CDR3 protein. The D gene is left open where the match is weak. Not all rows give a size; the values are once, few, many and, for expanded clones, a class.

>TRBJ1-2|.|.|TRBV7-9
TGTGCCAGCAGCGTTAGCAGGACAGAACTTAACTATGGCTACACCTTC
CASSVSRTELNYGYTF
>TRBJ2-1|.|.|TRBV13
TGTGCCAGCAGCCGGAGGGCAGGCCCATACAATGAGCAGTTCTTC
CASSRRAGPYNEQFF
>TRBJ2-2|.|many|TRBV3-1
TGTGCCAGCAGCCTACAGGGCGCGAACGGGGAGCTGTTTTTT
CASSLQGANGELFF
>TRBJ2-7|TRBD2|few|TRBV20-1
TGCAGTGCTAGAGACCCCCTCGCAGGGAGGGCCCCCTACGAGCAGTACTTC
CSARDPLAGRAPYEQYF
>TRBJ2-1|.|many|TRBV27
TGTGCCAGCAGTTTTCGAAGCGGAGGAAAAAGGGAGCAGTTCTTC
CASSFRSGGKREQFF
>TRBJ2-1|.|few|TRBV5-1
TGCGCCAGCAGCTTGGGGGACCTGGACATACGGGATGAGCAGTTCTTC
CASSLGDLDIRDEQFF
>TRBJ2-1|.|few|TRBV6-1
TGTGCCAGCACCATGGACAGACGCCTGGGCAATGAGCAGTTCTTC
CASTMDRRLGNEQFF
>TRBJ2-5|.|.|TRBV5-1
TGCGCCAGCAGCTCCGGCAGAGGACGTCAAGAGACCCAGTACTTC
CASSSGRGRQETQYF
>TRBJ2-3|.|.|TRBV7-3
TGTGCCAGCAGCTTATACCCGGGGCAGCAGTATTTT
CASSLYPGQQYF
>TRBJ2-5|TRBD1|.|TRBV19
TGTGCCAGTAGTGGCAGGACAGGGGCTCAAGAGACCCAGTACTTC
CASSGRTGAQETQYF
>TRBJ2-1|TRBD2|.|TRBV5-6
TGTGCCAGCAGTTCCAGGCGACTAGCGGGAGTTTGGAATGAGCAGTTCTTC
CASSSRRLAGVWNEQFF
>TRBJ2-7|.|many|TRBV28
TGTGCCAGCAACCCCAGCGGAAGCTCCTACGAGCAGTACTTC
CASNPSGSSYEQYF
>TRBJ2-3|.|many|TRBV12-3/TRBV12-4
TGTGCCAGCAGTATCGGAGCGGACGGTACGCAGTATTTT
CASSIGADGTQYF
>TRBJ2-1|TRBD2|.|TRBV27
TGTGCCAGCAGTTTGGATCGGGAGGCCCACAATGAGCAGTTCTTC
CASSLDREAHNEQFF
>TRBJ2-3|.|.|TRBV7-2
TGTGCCAGCAGCTTAATTGAGAGAACGCAGTATTTT
CASSLIERTQYF
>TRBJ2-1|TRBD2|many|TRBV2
TGTGCCAGCAGTGAATTTTTACTAGCGGAGGAAGGGGGGTTGAATGAGCAGTTCTTC
CASSEFLLAEEGGLNEQFF
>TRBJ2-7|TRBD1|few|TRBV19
TGTGCCAGTACCGCGACAGGGGGGAAAGGTTACGAGCAGTACTTC
CASTATGGKGYEQYF
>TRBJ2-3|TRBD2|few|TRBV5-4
TGTGCCAGCAGCTTGGGGGGCGGGACTAGCGGGATCGCAGATACGCAGTATTTT
CASSLGGGTSGIADTQYF
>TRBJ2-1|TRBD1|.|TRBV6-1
TGTGCCAGCAGTCCCGCCGGACAGGGCTCCTACAATGAGCAGTTCTTC
CASSPAGQGSYNEQFF
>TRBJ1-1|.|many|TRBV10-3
TGTGCCATCAGTGGCCAACAGAGTTCCACTGAAGCTTTCTTT
CAISGQQSSTEAFF
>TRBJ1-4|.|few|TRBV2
TGTGCCAGCCTTGGCAGGGATAGTGAAAAACTGTTTTTT
CASLGRDSEKLFF
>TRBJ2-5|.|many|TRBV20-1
TGCAGTGCAGGTAGAATACAAGAGACCCAGTACTTC
CSAGRIQETQYF
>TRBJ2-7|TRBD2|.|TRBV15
TGTGCCACCAGCAGGGCCCGGGAGGGTGAGCAGTACTTC
CATSRAREGEQYF
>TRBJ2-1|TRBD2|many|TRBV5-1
TGCGCCAGCAGAACAGGGGGAACCGAACTAGCGGGGCCAACCTACAATGAGCAGTTCTTC
CASRTGGTELAGPTYNEQFF
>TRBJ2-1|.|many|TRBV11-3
TGTGCCAGCAGCTTAGATAATCAGTACAATGAGCAGTTCTTC
CASSLDNQYNEQFF
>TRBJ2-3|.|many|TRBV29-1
TGCAGCGTTGATACTCGACAGGCGACTAGCACAGATACGCAGTATTTT
CSVDTRQATSTDTQYF
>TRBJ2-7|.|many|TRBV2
TGTGCCAGCACGCTTTACGGGCCCGGGACCACTTTACGCGAGCAGTACTTC
CASTLYGPGTTLREQYF
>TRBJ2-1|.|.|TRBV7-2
TGTGCCAGCAGAATAACAGGGTCGGGGTACAATGAGCAGTTCTTC
CASRITGSGYNEQFF
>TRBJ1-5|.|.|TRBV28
TGTGCCAGCAGTCCGCCCATATGTAGCAATCAGCCCCAGCATTTT
CASSPPICSNQPQHF
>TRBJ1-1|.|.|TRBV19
TGTGCCAGTAGTATAGGGTCGAACACTGAAGCTTTCTTT
CASSIGSNTEAFF
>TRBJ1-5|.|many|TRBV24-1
TGTGCCACCAGTGAACAGAGCAATCAGCCCCAGCATTTT
CATSEQSNQPQHF
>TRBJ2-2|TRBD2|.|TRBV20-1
TGCAGTGCTAGAGGGACTAGCGTGTCCACCGGGAAGCTGTTTTTT
CSARGTSVSTGKLFF
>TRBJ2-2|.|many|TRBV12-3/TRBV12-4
TGTGCCAGCAGCTTTCACGCCGTCGGGTCCGGGGAGCTGTTTTTT
CASSFHAVGSGELFF
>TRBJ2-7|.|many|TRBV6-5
TGTGCCAGCAGTTACACCTCTCGGGCGTTTTCCTCCTACGAGCAGTACTTC
CASSYTSRAFSSYEQYF
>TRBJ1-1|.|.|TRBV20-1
TGCAGTGCAAAGGGGAACACTGAAGCTTTCTTT
CSAKGNTEAFF
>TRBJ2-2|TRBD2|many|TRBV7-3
TGTGCCAGCAGCTCAACCCTAAGCGGGAGTGGTAGCACCGGGGAGCTGTTTTTT
CASSSTLSGSGSTGELFF
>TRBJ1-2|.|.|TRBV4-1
TGCGCCAGCAGCCAAGAGGTATACTATGGCTACACCTTC
CASSQEVYYGYTF
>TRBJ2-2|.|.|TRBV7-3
TGTGCCAGCAGCTACGAGACCGGGAGAATCGGGGAGCTGTTTTTT
CASSYETGRIGELFF
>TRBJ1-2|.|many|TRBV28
TGTGCCAGCAGTTTTGCCAGATCTGGCTACACCTTC
CASSFARSGYTF
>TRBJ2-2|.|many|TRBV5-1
TGCGCCAGCAGCTTGTCGGGGACCGGGGAGCTGTTTTTT
CASSLSGTGELFF
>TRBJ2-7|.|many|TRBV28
TGTGCCAGCAGTTTATCGTGGGGGACGAGAGAGCAGTACTTC
CASSLSWGTREQYF
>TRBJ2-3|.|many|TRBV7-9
TGTGCCAGCAGCACAGGACAGGGTATGTCGGGAGGATTCACAGATACGCAGTATTTT
CASSTGQGMSGGFTDTQYF
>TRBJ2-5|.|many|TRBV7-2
TGTGCCAGCAGCAGACCTTGGGACCAGTCGGGCCAAGAGACCCAGTACTTC
CASSRPWDQSGQETQYF
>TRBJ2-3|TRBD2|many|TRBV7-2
TGTGCCAGCAGCAAGGGACTAGCGGGAGGGGCAGATACGCAGTATTTT
CASSKGLAGGADTQYF
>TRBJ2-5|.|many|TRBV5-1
TGCGCCAGCAAAAACGGGACCTTAGGGGAGACCCAGTACTTC
CASKNGTLGETQYF
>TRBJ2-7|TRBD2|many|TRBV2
TGTGCCAGCAAGAAAGCGGGAGTGAGCGAGCAGTACTTC
CASKKAGVSEQYF
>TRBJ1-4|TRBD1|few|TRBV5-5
TGCGCCAGCAGCTTGGATGGTACAGGGGGCGCTAATGAAAAACTGTTTTTT
CASSLDGTGGANEKLFF
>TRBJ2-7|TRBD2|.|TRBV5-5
TGTGCCAGCAGCCCGGGAGGGCCACGGCCCTACGAGCAGTACTTC
CASSPGGPRPYEQYF
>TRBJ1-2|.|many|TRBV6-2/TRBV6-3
TGTGCCAGCAGTTCTATTCCTTATGGCTACACCTTC
CASSSIPYGYTF
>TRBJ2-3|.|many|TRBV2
TGTGCCAGCGGTAATAGTGGTACAGATACGCAGTATTTT
CASGNSGTDTQYF
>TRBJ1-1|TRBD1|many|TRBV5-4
TGTGCCAGCAGTCTATCGGACAGGGCAGGCACTGAAGCTTTCTTT
CASSLSDRAGTEAFF
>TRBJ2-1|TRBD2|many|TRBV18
TGTGCCAGCTCACCATCCAGCGGGAGGGAGAATGAGCAGTTCTTC
CASSPSSGRENEQFF
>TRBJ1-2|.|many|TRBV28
TGTGCCAGCAGTTCGACGAGTTGGCCAACTGCGGGCTACACCTTC
CASSSTSWPTAGYTF
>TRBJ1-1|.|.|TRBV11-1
TGTGCCAGCAGGCAACGGGCGTTCGGCGCTGAAGCTTTCTTT
CASRQRAFGAEAFF